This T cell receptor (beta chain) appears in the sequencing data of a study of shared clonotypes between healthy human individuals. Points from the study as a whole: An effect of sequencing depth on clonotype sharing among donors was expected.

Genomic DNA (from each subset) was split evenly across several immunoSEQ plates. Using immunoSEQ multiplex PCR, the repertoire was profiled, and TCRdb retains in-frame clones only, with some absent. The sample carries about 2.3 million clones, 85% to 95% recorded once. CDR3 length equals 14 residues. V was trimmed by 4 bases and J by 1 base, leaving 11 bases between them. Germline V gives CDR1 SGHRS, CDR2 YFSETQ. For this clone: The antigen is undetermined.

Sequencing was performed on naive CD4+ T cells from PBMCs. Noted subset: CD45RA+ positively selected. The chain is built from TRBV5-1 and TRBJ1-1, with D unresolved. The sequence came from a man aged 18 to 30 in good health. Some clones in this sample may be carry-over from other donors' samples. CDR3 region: CASSVMAGNTEAFF. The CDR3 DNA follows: TGCGCCAGCAGCGTAATGGCGGGGAACACTGAAGCTTTCTTT.